This T cell receptor beta chain was obtained from a study of shared clonotypes between healthy human individuals. The repertoire was sequenced with immunoSEQ multiplex PCR; TCRdb's copy has only in-frame clones and lacks some. Of about 500,000 clones listed, approximately 71% were seen once; the top ten hold approximately 12%. Adult Caucasians living in Nashville, Tennessee made up all of the donors. For genomic DNA, unsorted samples relied on tens of millions of PBMCs. CDR3 size: 15 residues. CDR1 GTSNPN and CDR2 SVGIG come from the germline V gene (reference sequence). Details on this clone: A far larger clone differs by one base, so this is likely a read error. The sample has other DNA sequences that encode this CDR3 too.

Sequences were obtained from PBMCs. This chain uses TRBV30 with TRBJ1-5; maybe TRBD1 (5 bases). The receptor was derived from a woman in her forties in good health. Some clones in this sample may be carry-over from other donors' samples. The CDR3 here is CAWSLTGPSNQPQHF. The CDR3 DNA reads TGTGCCTGGAGTCTGACGGGGCCTAGCAATCAGCCTCAGCATTTT.